This entry concerns a single T cell receptor (beta chain). Using immunoSEQ multiplex PCR, the repertoire was profiled, and TCRdb retains in-frame clones only, with some absent. The sample gives about 130,000 clones, approximately 94% of which show up once; 1.5% to 2% is in the top ten. The sample is drawn from a study of control samples from healthy donors and cancer patients. The CDR3 length is 15 residues. V dropped 8 bases and J dropped 0 bases, with 14 bases sitting between them. The germline V gene encodes CDR1 SNHLY and CDR2 FYNNEI. The chain employs TRBV2 and TRBJ1-5, with D perhaps matching TRBD1 (6 bases). The clonotype comes from a man in his fifties or sixties with head and neck cancer. The material sequenced was PBMCs. As DNA, the CDR3 is TGTGCCAGCGGGACTAGGACAGTTAGCAATCAGCCCCAGCATTTT. Amino acid sequence: CASGTRTVSNQPQHF.